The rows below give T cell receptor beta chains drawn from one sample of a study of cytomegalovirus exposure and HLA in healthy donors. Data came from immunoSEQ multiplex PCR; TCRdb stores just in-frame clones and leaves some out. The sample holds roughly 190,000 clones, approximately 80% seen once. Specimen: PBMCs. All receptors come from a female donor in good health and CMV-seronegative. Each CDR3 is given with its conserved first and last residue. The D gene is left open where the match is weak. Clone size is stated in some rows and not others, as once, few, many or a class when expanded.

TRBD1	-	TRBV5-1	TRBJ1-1	TGCGCCAGCAGCTCACTTCCCGGGACAGGAAATAGTATGAACACTGAAGCTTTCTTT	CASSSLPGTGNSMNTEAFF
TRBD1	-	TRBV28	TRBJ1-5	TGTGCCAGTGGCAGGGGGACCCCAAGCAATCAGCCCCAGCATTTT	CASGRGTPSNQPQHF
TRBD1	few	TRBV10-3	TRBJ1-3	TGTGCCATCAGCCCGGGACAGGGCTCTGGAAACACCATATATTTT	CAISPGQGSGNTIYF
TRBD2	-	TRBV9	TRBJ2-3	TGTGCCAGCAGCGTCTTTGAGGGACTACTCACAGATACGCAGTATTTT	CASSVFEGLLTDTQYF
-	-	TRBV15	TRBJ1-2	TGTGCCACCAGCGAGGCGGGGGACTATGGCTACACCTTC	CATSEAGDYGYTF
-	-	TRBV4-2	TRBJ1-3	TGTGCCAGCAGCCAGACCTCGGGGGGGACTGGAAACACCATATATTTT	CASSQTSGGTGNTIYF
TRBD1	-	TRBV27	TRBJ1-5	TGTGCCAGCAGTTCCTTATCGGACAGGGAGCGGCAGCCCCAGCATTTT	CASSSLSDRERQPQHF
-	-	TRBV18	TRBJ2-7	TGTGCCAGCTCATACGACAGCTACGAGCAGTACTTC	CASSYDSYEQYF
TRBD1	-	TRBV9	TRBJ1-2	TGTGCCAGCAGCCCATCGACAGGGGACTATGGCTACACCTTC	CASSPSTGDYGYTF
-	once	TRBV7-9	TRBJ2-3	TGTGCCAGCAGCTTAGAAGGGGTCCCGATGCAGTATTTT	CASSLEGVPMQYF
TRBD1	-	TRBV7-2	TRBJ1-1	TGTGCCAGCAGCGGCGACCGGGACAGGGGCACTGAAGCTTTCTTT	CASSGDRDRGTEAFF
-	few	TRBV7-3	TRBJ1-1	TGTGCCAGCAGCTTTGGCCCGAACACTGAAGCTTTCTTT	CASSFGPNTEAFF
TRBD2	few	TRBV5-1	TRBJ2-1	TGCGCCAGCAGCTTGGGGGGGACTAGCGCTAATGAGCAGTTCTTC	CASSLGGTSANEQFF
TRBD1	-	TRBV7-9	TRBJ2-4	TGTGCCAGCAGTTCTCGACAGGGTCCCATTCAGTACTTC	CASSSRQGPIQYF
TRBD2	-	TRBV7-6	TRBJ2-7	TGTGCCAGCAGCTCGCAAGCGGGGGCCTTATACGAGCAGTACTTC	CASSSQAGALYEQYF
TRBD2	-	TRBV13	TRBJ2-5	TGTGCCAGCAGCTTAGGCCGGGGACTACAAGAGACCCAGTACTTC	CASSLGRGLQETQYF
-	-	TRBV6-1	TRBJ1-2	TGTGCCAGCAGTGAATTCGGGCAGGGTCATGGCTACACCTTC	CASSEFGQGHGYTF